This T cell receptor beta chain was sequenced in a study of T cells in Graves' hyperthyroidism and ophthalmopathy. Whole-study results and caveats: Most thyroid clonotypes with frequency above 0.001 were detected in blood.

What was amplified from RNA transcripts were TCR beta CDR3 regions. Using the HTBI primer set, a first-round RT-PCR was run on the TCR CDR3. MiXCR was run by TCRdb on the multiplex PCR reads, yielding one entry per CDR3 protein. The table has roughly 600,000 distinct CDR3 sequences, 14% seen once. Clinical symptoms, serum thyroxine, TRAb, thyroid ultrasound and orbital computed tomography established diagnosis. PBMCs came from 9 to 10 ml fresh peripheral blood. The sample holds a few counts of this clonotype. The antigen is not known. The V gene's germline CDR1 is ENHRY and CDR2 SYGVKD. This CDR3 is 14 amino acids long. J was trimmed by 7 bases and V by 4 bases; bases with no gene match: 1.

Sequenced sample: blood. This clonotype was obtained from a woman aged 45-59 years with Graves' ophthalmopathy. The chain combines TRBV10-3 with TRBJ2-1; 13 bases line up with TRBD2. DNA of the CDR3: TGTGCCATCAGTGGGACTAGCGGGAGTAATGAGCAGTTCTTC. It codes for CAISGTSGSNEQFF.